This T cell receptor beta chain stems from a study of TIL therapy for anti-PD-1-resistant metastatic lung cancer. Across the whole study: Patients had a median age of 54 years (range roughly 35-85). The study, taken as a whole, reports: This highly selected cohort may not generalize to typical lung cancer patients.

The germline V and J ends were trimmed by 0 bases and 3 bases, with 10 bases remaining between them. The CDR3 loop spans 16 amino acids. Per germline, CDR1 SGHRS and CDR2 YFSETQ. The libraries were made with immunoSEQ v3. Measured with immunoSEQ multiplex PCR; TCRdb has only the in-frame clones, and not every one. The data hold tens of thousands of clones, with less than 75% observed a single time. Regarding this clone: The antigen remains unidentified.

Time point denoted: pre-treatment sample, taken before nivolumab and TIL therapy. Most excised metastases sampled were pleural nodules or supraclavicular lymph nodes. This TCR derives from a person between 25 and 79 years old with non-small cell lung cancer. The starting material was tumor tissue, obtained at baseline. The V gene is TRBV5-1, the J gene TRBJ2-6, with TRBD2 as a possible D gene (5 bases). This CDR3 is CASSLDRGNGANVLTF. The DNA of the CDR3 is TGCGCCAGCAGCTTGGATCGGGGAAATGGGGCCAACGTCCTGACTTTC.